Below, 26 T cell receptor beta chains from the same sample are listed, as sequenced in a study of cytomegalovirus exposure and HLA in healthy donors. PCR involved 60 Vbeta and 13 Jbeta primers. Data came from immunoSEQ multiplex PCR; TCRdb stores just in-frame clones and leaves some out. This listing includes 45,000 to 60,000 clones. The sequenced material came from PBMCs. These receptors were obtained from a male donor in good health and CMV-seronegative.

The genes are TRBV27 and TRBJ1-1; TRBD1 matches 9 bases. V gave up 6 bases and J gave up 5 bases; unmatched junction bases: 7. Germline CDR1 and CDR2: MNHEY and SMNVEV (reference sequence). CDR3 length equals 14 residues. The CDR3 nucleotides read TGTGCCAGCAGAAAGGACAGGGGTCCGACTGAAGCTTTCTTT. Its protein is CASRKDRGPTEAFF.

The chain carries TRBV7-3 and TRBJ1-2; D uncertain. The CDR3 is 14 amino acids. CDR1 and CDR2 (germline): SGHTA, FQGTGA. V lost 1 base and J lost 4, with 10 bases in between. CDR3: CASSLSAGGYGYTF. CDR3 coding DNA: TGTGCCAGCAGCTTAAGCGCAGGTGGCTATGGCTACACCTTC.

The rearrangement joins TRBV27 to TRBJ1-1, with D possibly being TRBD1 (6 bases). V lost 4 bases and J lost 1, with 13 bases in between. CDR1 is MNHEY, CDR2 SMNVEV, per germline (reference sequence). The CDR3 has 15 amino acids. CDR3 DNA sequence: TGTGCCAGCAGTTCCGTCTCGACAGGGAACACTGAAGCTTTCTTT. Its protein is CASSSVSTGNTEAFF.

The chain has TRBV7-9 and TRBJ1-1; 9 nucleotides align to TRBD1. The germline CDR1 and CDR2 sequences are SEHNR and FQNEAQ (reference sequence). With 3 bases clipped from V and 1 base from J, the junction kept 0 bases outside the gene matches. CDR3 length equals 14 residues. CDR3 sequence (DNA): TGTGCCAGCAGCTTGGGACAGGGGAACACTGAAGCTTTCTTT. Protein: CASSLGQGNTEAFF.

The chain is built from TRBV9 and TRBJ2-1; D possibly corresponds to TRBD1 (6 bases). The CDR3 length is 14 residues. Germline V gene sequence: CDR1 SGDLS, CDR2 YYNGEE. V dropped 3 bases and J dropped 4 bases, with 11 bases sitting between them. CDR3 in DNA: TGTGCCAGCAGCGCCGACCAGGGGTACAATGAGCAGTTCTTC. Amino acids: CASSADQGYNEQFF.

The chain has TRBV9 and TRBJ2-7; D is possibly TRBD1 (6 bases). Between the trimmed V and J ends, which lost 3 bases and 7 bases, there was a span of 17 bases. The CDR3 totals 14 residues. The V gene's germline CDR1 is SGDLS and CDR2 YYNGEE. In DNA form, the CDR3 reads TGTGCCAGCAGCGGACAGGATTTGTCGCTAGAGCAGTACTTC. It specifies CASSGQDLSLEQYF.

The chain links TRBV5-4 to TRBJ1-6; 8 nucleotides match TRBD1. This CDR3 region has 14 residues. V trimming: 3 bases; J trimming: 9 bases; junction bases outside the gene matches: 5. Germline loops: CDR1 SGHNT, CDR2 YYREEE (reference sequence). The CDR3 nucleotides read TGTGCCAGCAGCTCCGACAGGGGAATTTCACCCCTCCACTTT. Protein sequence: CASSSDRGISPLHF.

This chain links TRBV7-6 with TRBJ2-7, with TRBD1 identical over 8 bases. CDR3 length: 14 amino acids. Looked up from germline, CDR1 is SGHVS and CDR2 is FNYEAQ. Trimming cost V 3 bases and J 2 bases; bases outside gene matches: 3. Here the CDR3 DNA reads TGTGCCAGCAGCTTGGGGACAGGAACCTACGAGCAGTACTTC. It translates to CASSLGTGTYEQYF.

This sequence joins TRBV5-1 and TRBJ1-2; 9 bases match TRBD1. This CDR3 comprises 15 residues. Germline lookup yields CDR1 SGHRS and CDR2 YFSETQ. Losses at the gene ends were 0 bases for V and 2 bases for J; bases not matched to a gene: 2. CDR3 coding DNA: TGCGCCAGCAGCTTGGGGACAGGGGCCAACTATGGCTACACCTTC. It codes for CASSLGTGANYGYTF.

The J gene is TRBJ2-5, the V gene TRBV18; 8 bases map to TRBD1. Trimming cost V 2 bases and J 13 bases; bases outside gene matches: 12. The CDR3 is made up of 14 amino acids. Germline V gives CDR1 KGHSH, CDR2 LQKENI. This CDR3 is CASSPVTGERVWYF. In DNA, the CDR3 is TGTGCCAGCTCACCAGTGACAGGGGAAAGAGTGTGGTACTTC. Full variable domain (rest looked up from reference TRBV18 and TRBJ2-5): NAGVMQNPRHLVRRRGQEARLRCSPMKGHSHVYWYRQLPEEGLKFMVYLQKENIIDESGMPKERFSAEFPKEGPSILRIQQVVRGDSAAYFCASSPVTGERVWYFGPGTRLLVL.

This sequence joins TRBV6-5 and TRBJ1-2; D is possibly TRBD1 (6 bases). V shed 6 bases and J shed 3 bases, with 17 bases lying between them. The CDR3 spans 15 residues. CDR1 and CDR2 from the germline V gene are MNHEY and SVGAGI. The CDR3 DNA reads TGTGCCAGCAGAGTATACCAGGGGAAGGACTATGGCTACACCTTC. This gives the protein CASRVYQGKDYGYTF.

The chain employs TRBV9 and TRBJ2-2, with 10 bases fitting TRBD2. Trimming took 0 bases from V and 0 from J; bases not matched to a gene: 5. The CDR3 is 18 amino acids. Germline CDR1 reads SGDLS; CDR2 reads YYNGEE. The CDR3 region is CASSVGSGGPANTGELFF. The CDR3 DNA reads as TGTGCCAGCAGCGTAGGTAGCGGGGGGCCCGCGAACACCGGGGAGCTGTTTTTT. The variable domain in full, with the rest retrieved from reference TRBV9 and TRBJ2-2, is DSGVTQTPKHLITATGQRVTLRCSPRSGDLSVYWYQQSLDQGLQFLIQYYNGEERAKGNILERFSAQQFPDLHSELNLSSLELGDSALYFCASSVGSGGPANTGELFFGEGSRLTVL.

The chain is built from TRBV19 and TRBJ2-7; 7 nucleotides line up with TRBD2. CDR1 and CDR2 (germline): LNHDA, SQIVND (reference sequence). Trimming cost V 1 base and J 6 bases; bases outside gene matches: 12. The CDR3 loop spans 16 amino acids. This CDR3 is CASSIAGAGRDGEQYF. The CDR3 nucleotides are TGTGCCAGTAGTATAGCCGGCGCAGGGAGGGATGGCGAGCAGTACTTC.

The V call is TRBV7-6, the J call TRBJ2-7; tentatively, D is TRBD2 (6 bases). The CDR3 totals 13 residues. CDR1 SGHVS and CDR2 FNYEAQ come from the germline V gene. V lost 4 bases and J 4 bases, leaving 11 bases between the germline ends. The chain's CDR3 is CASSSGAGYEQYF. As DNA, the CDR3 is TGTGCCAGCAGCTCCGGGGCGGGATACGAGCAGTACTTC. Complete variable domain (other parts from reference TRBV7-6 and TRBJ2-7): GAGVSQSPRYKVTKRGQDVALRCDPISGHVSLYWYRQALGQGPEFLTYFNYEAQQDKSGLPNDRFSAERPEGSISTLTIQRTEQRDSAMYRCASSSGAGYEQYFGPGTRLTVT.

CDR3 DNA sequence: TGTGCCAGTAGTATAATAAGGGACTTGGCCTACGAGCAGTACTTC. Amino acids: CASSIIRDLAYEQYF. The V gene is TRBV19, the J gene TRBJ2-7; D is perhaps TRBD2 (6 bases). Germline CDR1 is LNHDA and CDR2 is SQIVND (reference sequence). The ends were cut back, 2 bases at V and 2 bases at J, with 13 bases in the middle. This CDR3 spans 15 amino acids.

The chain employs TRBV4-1 and TRBJ2-7, with 7 nucleotides matching TRBD1. V lost 4 bases, J lost 5 bases, and 8 bases stayed unmatched. CDR1 is MGHRA, CDR2 YSYEKL, per germline. The CDR3 sequence is 14 residues long. CDR3 protein: CASSRNPQGNEQYF. DNA of the CDR3: TGCGCCAGCAGCCGGAACCCACAGGGGAACGAGCAGTACTTC.

The chain carries TRBV4-3 and TRBJ2-7, with TRBD2 identical over 12 bases. V dropped 1 base and J dropped 7; count of bases not matched to a gene: 5. Germline CDR1 LGHNA, CDR2 YSLEER. The CDR3 covers 15 residues. The CDR3 sequence: CASSQGWTSGVEQYF. The CDR3 region has the DNA TGCGCCAGCAGCCAAGGATGGACTAGCGGGGTTGAGCAGTACTTC.

The chain is built from TRBV27 and TRBJ1-2, with 8 bases matching TRBD1. V gave up 5 bases and J gave up 4 bases; unmatched junction bases: 12. The CDR3 has 16 amino acids. Looked up from germline, CDR1 is MNHEY and CDR2 is SMNVEV (reference sequence). Here the CDR3 reads CASSPITGGPLYGYTF. CDR3 nucleotide sequence: TGTGCCAGCAGTCCGATAACAGGGGGACCCCTCTATGGCTACACCTTC.

The rearrangement uses TRBV5-6 and TRBJ1-5; D remains ambiguous. This CDR3 comprises 15 residues. V was cut by 0 bases and J by 3 bases, with 10 bases left in between. CDR1 SGHDT and CDR2 YYEEEE come from the germline V gene. In DNA, the CDR3 is TGTGCCAGCAGCTTGGGGGCTCAGGTCAATCAGCCCCAGCATTTT. Protein sequence: CASSLGAQVNQPQHF.

The J gene is TRBJ2-4, the V gene TRBV19; 7 bases line up with TRBD1. Germline-derived CDR1 and CDR2 are LNHDA and SQIVND (reference sequence). V was pared by 4 bases and J by 8 bases, with 2 bases of the junction left unmatched. The CDR3 covers 12 residues. CDR3 sequence reads: CASSTDRDIQYF. The CDR3 DNA reads TGTGCCAGTAGTACCGACAGGGACATTCAGTACTTC.

CDR3 DNA sequence: TGCGCCAGCAGCCGGCGGGACGGCGGCTACACCTTC. The encoded protein is CASSRRDGGYTF. This chain connects TRBV4-3 to TRBJ1-2; D perhaps matches TRBD1 (5 bases). The V and J ends lost 4 bases and 8 bases respectively, with 11 bases between them. The CDR3 has 12 amino acids. Germline CDR1 and CDR2: LGHNA and YSLEER.

This chain uses TRBV6-5 with TRBJ2-4, with D uncertain. The CDR3 contains 13 residues. Trimming pared 6 bases from V and 0 bases from J, leaving 6 bases between. Germline CDR1 reads MNHEY; CDR2 reads SVGAGI. The CDR3 spells CASRREAKNIQYF. The CDR3 DNA follows: TGTGCCAGCAGGAGAGAAGCCAAAAACATTCAGTACTTC.

The V and J genes are TRBV4-3 and TRBJ2-3; 10 bases line up with TRBD2. The germline V gene encodes CDR1 LGHNA and CDR2 YSLEER. J was trimmed by 2 bases and V by 1 base; bases with no gene match: 6. CDR3 length equals 17 residues. The CDR3 loop reads CASSQGVAGGPTDTQYF. CDR3 nucleotide sequence: TGCGCCAGCAGCCAAGGTGTAGCGGGGGGCCCCACAGATACGCAGTATTTT.

J is TRBJ1-6 and V is TRBV9, with a tentative D call TRBD1 (5 bases). Per the germline V gene, CDR1 is SGDLS and CDR2 is YYNGEE. CDR3 length: 16 residues. The V end lost 2 bases, the J end lost 7 bases, and 16 bases lay between the germline ends. The CDR3 coding sequence is TGTGCCAGCAGCGTTAGTCAGGGTTCATTGAATTCACCCCTCCACTTT. This codes for CASSVSQGSLNSPLHF.

The chain employs TRBV6-6 and TRBJ1-1; 7 nucleotides match TRBD1. Losses at the gene ends were 5 bases for V and 4 bases for J; bases not matched to a gene: 10. Germline CDR1 is MNHNY and CDR2 is SVGAGI (reference sequence). There are 15 residues in the CDR3. CDR3 loop: CASSDVQGWSTEAFF. CDR3 nucleotide sequence: TGTGCCAGCAGTGACGTACAGGGGTGGAGCACTGAAGCTTTCTTT.

V and J are TRBV7-8 and TRBJ1-6; possibly TRBD1 for D (5 bases). The CDR3 is 13 residues long. Germline CDR1 SGHVS, CDR2 FQNEAQ. V gave up 5 bases and J gave up 9 bases, with 11 bases separating them. The CDR3 sequence is CASSEWGVSPLHF. CDR3 sequence (DNA): TGTGCCAGCAGCGAATGGGGGGTTTCACCCCTCCACTTT.